The 3 T cell receptor beta chains below were found in one sample sequenced in a study of beta chain features in type 1 diabetes. Expressed TCRB transcripts were sequenced, since all the RNA that had been isolated was reverse transcribed. Assay: immunoSEQ multiplex PCR; the TCRdb copy retains only in-frame clones and omits some. This table holds approximately 170,000 clones, roughly 65% found once. Study-level findings and limits: Among patients with Type 1 diabetes, TCRB CDR3s were moderately but significantly shorter in every one of the four CD4+ subsets.

No antigen is known for these receptors. Source material: naive CD4+ T cells from blood. These receptors came from a man aged 25 to 40 with type 1 diabetes.

The V call is TRBV30, the J call TRBJ1-1; no firm D call. CDR1 and CDR2 (germline): GTSNPN, SVGIG (reference sequence). V lost 5 bases, J lost 4 bases, and 8 bases lay in between. This CDR3 region has 11 residues. The CDR3 DNA reads as TGTGCCTGGCTGTTGGTCACTGAAGCTTTCTTT. It translates to CAWLLVTEAFF.

This clone was found a few times. V and J are TRBV29-1 and TRBJ2-3; the match to TRBD2 covers 8 bases. Germline V lookup: CDR1 SQVTM, CDR2 ANQGSEA. V lost 4 bases, J lost 6 bases, and 9 bases stayed unmatched. The CDR3 length is 14 residues. Here the CDR3 reads CSVVTGLATDTQYF. The DNA of the CDR3 is TGCAGCGTTGTCACCGGACTAGCAACGGATACGCAGTATTTT.

The chain joins TRBV10-3 to TRBJ2-5, with 12 bases lining up with TRBD2. The CDR3 is 16 amino acids. Germline V gene sequence: CDR1 ENHRY, CDR2 SYGVKD. The J segment lost 4 bases and the V segment lost 9 bases, leaving 12 bases of the junction unmatched. The DNA of the CDR3 is TGTGCCATTCGTCGTGCTAGCGGGGGGGCAGGAGAGACCCAGTACTTC. Protein: CAIRRASGGAGETQYF.